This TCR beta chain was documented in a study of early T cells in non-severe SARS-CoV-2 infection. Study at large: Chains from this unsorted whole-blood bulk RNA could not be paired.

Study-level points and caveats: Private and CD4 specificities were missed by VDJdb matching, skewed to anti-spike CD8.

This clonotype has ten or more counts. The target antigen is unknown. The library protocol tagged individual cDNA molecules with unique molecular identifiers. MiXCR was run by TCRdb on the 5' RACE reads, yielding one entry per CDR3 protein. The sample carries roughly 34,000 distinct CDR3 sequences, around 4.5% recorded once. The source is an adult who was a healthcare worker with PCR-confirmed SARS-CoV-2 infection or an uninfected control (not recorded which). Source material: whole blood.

DNA of the CDR3: TGTGCCACCCGGGGGGGGGCCCGAGGAGAGACCCAGTACTTC. This sequence encodes CATRGGARGETQYF. V usage is TRBV12-3 or TRBV12-4 and J usage is TRBJ2-5, with 8 bases that match TRBD2. The CDR3 sequence is 14 residues long. V shed 10 bases and J 4 bases; nucleotides not matched to a gene: 11.